Presented here are 23 T cell receptor beta chains from one specimen sequenced in a study of beta chain features in type 1 diabetes. Overall study results and limits: When Type 1 diabetes patients were examined, their TCRB CDR3s proved moderately but significantly shorter in all four CD4+ subsets.

Every bit of the isolated RNA underwent reverse transcription, so sequencing read expressed TCRB transcripts. Generated by immunoSEQ multiplex PCR, the TCRdb table keeps only in-frame clones and is missing some. The sample holds around 340,000 clones, approximately 9.7% seen once. These receptors have no known antigen. The sequenced sample consisted of central memory CD4+ T cells from blood. Every receptor here comes from a man aged 30 to 39 with type 1 diabetes.

A few counts support this clone. CDR3 amino acids: CASSLRQVRTYGYTF. CDR3 bases: TGTGCCAGCAGTTTACGTCAGGTCCGAACCTATGGCTACACCTTC. The rearrangement uses TRBV28 and TRBJ1-2; D gene unclear. Trimming pared 2 bases from V and 4 bases from J, leaving 14 bases between. CDR1 is MDHEN and CDR2 is SYDVKM in the germline V gene. The CDR3 consists of 15 residues.

V usage is TRBV2 and J usage is TRBJ2-3; possibly TRBD2 for D (5 bases). V was clipped by 4 bases and J by 2 bases, with 13 bases between them. Per the germline V gene, CDR1 is SNHLY and CDR2 is FYNNEI. The CDR3 spans 15 residues. CDR3 nucleotides: TGTGCCAGCAGTGGTGGAAGCGGTCTCACAGATACGCAGTATTTT. The encoded protein is CASSGGSGLTDTQYF. Full variable domain (remainder filled in from reference TRBV2 and TRBJ2-3): EPEVTQTPSHQVTQMGQEVILRCVPISNHLYFYWYRQILGQKVEFLVSFYNNEISEKSEIFDDQFSVERPDGSNFTLKIRSTKLEDSAMYFCASSGGSGLTDTQYFGPGTRLTVL.

This clone occurred a few times. The chain joins TRBV21-1 to TRBJ2-3; the D segment call TRBD2 is taken from the table without a DNA check. TRBV21-1 is a recognized pseudogene. The CDR3 consists of 20 residues. The DNA for the CDR3 is TGTGCCAGCAGCAAAAAGGGAGGAAACGACCCGGTACTTAGCACAGATACGCAGTATTTT. Its protein product is CASSKKGGNDPVLSTDTQYF.

This clone was detected only a few times. J is TRBJ1-5 and V is TRBV2; 9 bases are a match to TRBD1. Looked up from germline, CDR1 is SNHLY and CDR2 is FYNNEI. There are 14 residues in the CDR3. V lost 6 bases and J lost 4; bases outside the gene matches: 4. This CDR3 is CASSRDRDNQPQHF. The CDR3 DNA follows: TGTGCCAGCAGCAGGGACAGGGATAATCAGCCCCAGCATTTT.

Written as DNA, the CDR3 is TGTGCCAGCAGCTCGCTGACAGCTACCTACGAGCAGTACTTC. Translated: CASSSLTATYEQYF. The rearrangement uses TRBV11-2 and TRBJ2-7; tentatively, D is TRBD1 (5 bases). This CDR3 is built from 14 residues. Germline V gene data show CDR1 as SGHAT and CDR2 as FQNNGV. The germline V and J ends were trimmed by 4 bases and 2 bases, with 12 bases remaining between them.

The J gene is TRBJ2-3, the V gene TRBV5-1; maybe TRBD1 (5 bases). The germline V and J ends were trimmed by 7 bases and 5 bases, with 14 bases remaining between them. This CDR3 contains 13 residues. From germline, CDR1 is SGHRS and CDR2 YFSETQ. CDR3 protein: CASRTFQGDTQYF. CDR3 nucleotides: TGCGCCAGCCGAACCTTCCAGGGAGATACGCAGTATTTT.

This chain joins TRBV20-1 and TRBJ1-1; D ambiguous. Germline V lookup: CDR1 DFQATT, CDR2 SNEGSKA (reference sequence). The CDR3 loop spans 11 amino acids. V dropped 4 bases and J dropped 3 bases, with 6 bases sitting between them. The CDR3 is CSATRHTEAFF. CDR3 DNA: TGCAGTGCTACCAGACACACTGAAGCTTTCTTT.

This clone was observed a few times. The rearrangement uses TRBV19 and TRBJ2-7; 10 bases are a match to TRBD1. V lost 5 bases and J lost 4; bases outside the gene matches: 8. The CDR3 spans 15 residues. Germline CDR1 and CDR2: LNHDA and SQIVND (reference sequence). In DNA form, the CDR3 reads TGTGCCAGTAGTCCGGAGACAGGGGGCAAATACGAGCAGTACTTC. Its protein product is CASSPETGGKYEQYF.

This clone appeared a few times. This sequence joins TRBV7-9 and TRBJ1-6, with TRBD1 identical over 8 bases. Germline CDR1 reads SEHNR; CDR2 reads FQNEAQ (reference sequence). V trimming: 2 bases; J trimming: 8 bases; junction bases outside the gene matches: 8. The CDR3 sequence is 16 residues long. The DNA of the CDR3 is TGTGCCAGCAGCTTACCCTCAGGGGGCATCGATTCACCCCTCCACTTT. Its translation: CASSLPSGGIDSPLHF. The whole variable domain, filled in from reference TRBV7-9 and TRBJ1-6, reads DTGVSQNPRHKITKRGQNVTFRCDPISEHNRLYWYRQTLGQGPEFLTYFQNEAQLEKSRLLSDRFSAERPKGSFSTLEIQRTEQGDSAMYLCASSLPSGGIDSPLHFGNGTRLTVT.

In its sample, this clone was seen a few times. The V and J genes are TRBV30 and TRBJ1-6; D possibly corresponds to TRBD1 (5 bases). Trimming stripped 2 bases from V and 5 bases from J, with 10 bases between. CDR1 and CDR2 from the germline V gene are GTSNPN and SVGIG (reference sequence). The CDR3 length is 14 residues. CDR3 residues: CAWSLGTDNSPLHF. DNA of the CDR3: TGTGCCTGGAGTCTCGGGACGGATAATTCACCCCTCCACTTT.

This chain uses TRBV28 with TRBJ2-1, with 8 bases matching TRBD2. Germline V CDR1 and CDR2: MDHEN, SYDVKM. The length of the CDR3 is 13 residues. Germline trimming cut 8 bases from V and 5 bases from J; bases unmatched to any gene: 5. In DNA form, the CDR3 reads TGTGCCAGCGGGACTAGAGGCGACAATGAGCAGTTCTTC. It yields the protein CASGTRGDNEQFF.

The gene calls are TRBV6-5 and TRBJ1-1; D possibly corresponds to TRBD1 (5 bases). Germline V gene data show CDR1 as MNHEY and CDR2 as SVGAGI. V dropped 5 bases and J dropped 0 bases, with 13 bases sitting between them. CDR3 length: 15 residues. The CDR3 DNA is TGTGCCAGCAGTCCACGGACACTTATGAACACTGAAGCTTTCTTT. It is translated as CASSPRTLMNTEAFF.

In its sample, this clone was seen a few times. This chain joins TRBV4-3 and TRBJ2-1, with 7 positions matching TRBD1. The germline V gene encodes CDR1 LGHNA and CDR2 YSLEER. CDR3 length: 16 amino acids. V lost 0 bases to trimming and J lost 1 base; unmatched junction nucleotides: 3. Here the CDR3 reads CASSQEGGRSYNEQFF. The CDR3, as DNA: TGCGCCAGCAGCCAAGAAGGGGGCCGGTCCTACAATGAGCAGTTCTTC.

This clone came up a few times. The rearrangement links TRBV5-1 to TRBJ2-2; 10 nucleotides align to TRBD1. This CDR3 is 17 amino acids long. Losses at the gene ends were 4 bases for V and 6 bases for J; bases not matched to a gene: 12. Germline V gives CDR1 SGHRS, CDR2 YFSETQ. Here the CDR3 reads CASSQPPGQGKPGELFF. The CDR3 coding sequence is TGCGCCAGCAGCCAACCCCCGGGACAGGGGAAACCCGGGGAGCTGTTTTTT.

V gene TRBV25-1 combines with J gene TRBJ2-6; D gene uncertain. V was cut by 4 bases and J by 5 bases, with 9 bases left in between. Per the germline V gene, CDR1 is MGHDK and CDR2 is SYGVNS. This CDR3 contains 14 residues. CDR3 in amino acids: CASSGQERANVLTF. Here the CDR3 DNA reads TGTGCCAGCAGTGGTCAGGAGAGGGCCAACGTCCTGACTTTC.

This clone has a handful of counts. The chain carries TRBV28 and TRBJ1-5; 11 nucleotides align to TRBD1. The J segment lost 3 bases and the V segment lost 4 bases, leaving 8 bases of the junction unmatched. Germline V gene sequence: CDR1 MDHEN, CDR2 SYDVKM. The CDR3 length is 17 residues. CDR3 region: CASSSTLGQGDNQPQHF. The CDR3 nucleotides are TGTGCCAGCAGTTCAACTCTGGGACAGGGGGACAATCAGCCCCAGCATTTT.

This clone was detected many times. This chain uses TRBV11-2 with TRBJ1-1; D might be TRBD1 (6 bases). This CDR3 spans 12 amino acids. Germline values: CDR1 SGHAT, CDR2 FQNNGV. With 3 bases removed from V and 5 bases from J, the gap between germline ends came to 7 bases. The CDR3 sequence: CASSFGQTEAFF. Written as DNA, the CDR3 is TGTGCCAGCAGCTTTGGACAGACTGAAGCTTTCTTT.

CDR3 DNA sequence: TGTGCCAGCTTACAGGGGGGCACAGATACGCAGTATTTT. Protein: CASLQGGTDTQYF. V is TRBV28 and J is TRBJ2-3; 8 nucleotides match TRBD1. CDR3 length: 13 residues. Germline V gene data show CDR1 as MDHEN and CDR2 as SYDVKM. Germline trimming cut 8 bases from V and 1 base from J; bases unmatched to any gene: 2.

This clone was seen a handful of times. V gene TRBV5-1 combines with J gene TRBJ2-3; 10 positions agree with TRBD2. This CDR3 spans 15 amino acids. The germline V gene has CDR1 SGHRS and CDR2 YFSETQ. V shed 4 bases, J shed 2 bases, and the junction held 4 bases outside the gene matches. The CDR3 nucleotides are TGCGCCAGCAGCCCTAGCGGGGGCTCCACAGATACGCAGTATTTT. As protein: CASSPSGGSTDTQYF.

This clone has only a few counts. Here the CDR3 DNA reads TGTGCCAGCAGCTTCCGGTCATCGGGGGAAGCTTTCTTT. Amino acids: CASSFRSSGEAFF. The V gene is TRBV5-6, the J gene TRBJ1-1; D is unresolved. Germline V gene lookup returns CDR1 SGHDT and CDR2 YYEEEE. The CDR3 sequence is 13 residues long. V dropped 2 bases and J dropped 8 bases, with 13 bases sitting between them.

This clone appeared a few times. The chain joins TRBV27 to TRBJ2-2, with D maybe TRBD2 (6 bases). This CDR3 has 14 amino acids. Trimming took off 6 bases at V and 2 bases at J, with 10 bases between the two ends. CDR1 is MNHEY, CDR2 SMNVEV, per germline (reference sequence). The CDR3 DNA follows: TGTGCCAGCAGGCTGGGGGGTAACACCGGGGAGCTGTTTTTT. Translating it yields CASRLGGNTGELFF.

This clone showed up just a few times. This chain joins TRBV2 and TRBJ2-2; TRBD2 agrees at 8 bases. The germline CDR1 and CDR2 sequences are SNHLY and FYNNEI. This CDR3 has 15 amino acids. The V gene end was trimmed by 8 bases and the J gene end by 6 bases; junction bases not matched to a gene: 11. The CDR3: CASVGTSIVAGELFF. CDR3 bases: TGTGCCAGCGTGGGGACTAGTATTGTGGCCGGGGAGCTGTTTTTT.

The V call is TRBV5-1, the J call TRBJ1-3; D might be TRBD1 (5 bases). V dropped 3 bases and J dropped 0 bases, with 10 bases sitting between them. Looked up from germline, CDR1 is SGHRS and CDR2 is YFSETQ. The CDR3 totals 15 residues. The CDR3: CASSSDSNSGNTIYF. The DNA of the CDR3 is TGCGCCAGCAGCTCCGACAGCAACTCTGGAAACACCATATATTTT.